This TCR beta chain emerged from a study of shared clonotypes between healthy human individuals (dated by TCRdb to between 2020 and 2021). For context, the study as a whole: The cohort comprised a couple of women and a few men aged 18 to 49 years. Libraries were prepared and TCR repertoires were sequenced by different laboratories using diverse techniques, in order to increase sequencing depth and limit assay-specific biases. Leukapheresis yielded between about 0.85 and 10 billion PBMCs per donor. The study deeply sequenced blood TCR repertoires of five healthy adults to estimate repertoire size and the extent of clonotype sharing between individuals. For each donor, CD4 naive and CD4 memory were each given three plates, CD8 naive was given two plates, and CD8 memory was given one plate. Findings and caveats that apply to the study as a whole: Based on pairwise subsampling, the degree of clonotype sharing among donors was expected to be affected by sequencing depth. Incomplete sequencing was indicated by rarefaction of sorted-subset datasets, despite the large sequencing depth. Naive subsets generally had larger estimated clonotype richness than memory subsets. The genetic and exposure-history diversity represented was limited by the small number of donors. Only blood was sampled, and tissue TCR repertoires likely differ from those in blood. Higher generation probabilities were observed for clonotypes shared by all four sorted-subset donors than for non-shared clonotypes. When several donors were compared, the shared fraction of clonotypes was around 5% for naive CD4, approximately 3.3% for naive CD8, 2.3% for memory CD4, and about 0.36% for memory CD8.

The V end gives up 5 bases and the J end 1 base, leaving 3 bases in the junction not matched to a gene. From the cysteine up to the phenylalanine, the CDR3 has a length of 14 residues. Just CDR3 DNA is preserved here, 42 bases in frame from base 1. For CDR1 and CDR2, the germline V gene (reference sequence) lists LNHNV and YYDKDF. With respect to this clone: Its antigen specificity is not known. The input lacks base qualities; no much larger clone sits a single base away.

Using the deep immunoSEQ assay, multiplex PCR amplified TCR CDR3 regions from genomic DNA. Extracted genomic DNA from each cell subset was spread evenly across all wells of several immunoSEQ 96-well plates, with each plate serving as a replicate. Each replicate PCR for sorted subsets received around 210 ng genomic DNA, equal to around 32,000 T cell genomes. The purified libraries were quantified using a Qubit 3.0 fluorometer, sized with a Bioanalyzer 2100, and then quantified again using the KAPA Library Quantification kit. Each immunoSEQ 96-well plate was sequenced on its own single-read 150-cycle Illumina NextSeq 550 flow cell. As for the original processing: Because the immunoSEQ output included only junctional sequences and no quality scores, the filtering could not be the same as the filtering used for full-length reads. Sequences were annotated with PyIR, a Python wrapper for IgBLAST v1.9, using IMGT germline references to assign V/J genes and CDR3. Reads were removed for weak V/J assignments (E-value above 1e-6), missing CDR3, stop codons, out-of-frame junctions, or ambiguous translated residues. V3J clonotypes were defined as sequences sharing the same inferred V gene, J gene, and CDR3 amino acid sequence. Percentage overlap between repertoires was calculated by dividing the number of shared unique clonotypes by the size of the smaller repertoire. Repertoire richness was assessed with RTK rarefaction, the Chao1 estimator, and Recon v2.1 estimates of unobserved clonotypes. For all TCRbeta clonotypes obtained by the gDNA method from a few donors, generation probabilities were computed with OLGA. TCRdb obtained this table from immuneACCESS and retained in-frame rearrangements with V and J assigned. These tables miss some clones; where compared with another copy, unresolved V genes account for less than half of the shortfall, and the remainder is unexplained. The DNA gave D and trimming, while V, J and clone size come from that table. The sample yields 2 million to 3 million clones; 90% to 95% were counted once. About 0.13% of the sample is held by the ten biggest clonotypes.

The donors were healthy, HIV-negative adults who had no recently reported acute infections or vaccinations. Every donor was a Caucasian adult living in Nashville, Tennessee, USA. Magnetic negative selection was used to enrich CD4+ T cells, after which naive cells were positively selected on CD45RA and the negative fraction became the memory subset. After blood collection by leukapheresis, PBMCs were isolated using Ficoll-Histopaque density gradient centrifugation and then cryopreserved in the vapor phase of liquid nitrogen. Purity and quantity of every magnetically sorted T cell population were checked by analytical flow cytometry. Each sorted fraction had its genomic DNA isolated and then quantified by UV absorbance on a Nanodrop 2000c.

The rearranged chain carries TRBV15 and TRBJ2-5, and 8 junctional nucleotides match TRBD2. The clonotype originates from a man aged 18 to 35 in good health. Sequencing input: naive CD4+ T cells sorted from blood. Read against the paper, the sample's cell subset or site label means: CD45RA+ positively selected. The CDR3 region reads CATSGGLAQETQYF. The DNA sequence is TGTGCCACCAGCGGTGGACTAGCCCAAGAGACCCAGTACTTC.